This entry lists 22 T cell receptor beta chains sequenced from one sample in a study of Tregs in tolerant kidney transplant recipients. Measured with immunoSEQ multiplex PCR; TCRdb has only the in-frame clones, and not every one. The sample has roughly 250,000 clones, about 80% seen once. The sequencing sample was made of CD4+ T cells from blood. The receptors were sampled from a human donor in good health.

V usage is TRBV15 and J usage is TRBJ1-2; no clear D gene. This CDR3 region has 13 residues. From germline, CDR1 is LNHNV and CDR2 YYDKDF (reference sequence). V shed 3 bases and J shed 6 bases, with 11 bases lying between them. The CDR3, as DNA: TGTGCCACCAGCAGGGCGGGCAAAGATGGCTACACCTTC. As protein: CATSRAGKDGYTF.

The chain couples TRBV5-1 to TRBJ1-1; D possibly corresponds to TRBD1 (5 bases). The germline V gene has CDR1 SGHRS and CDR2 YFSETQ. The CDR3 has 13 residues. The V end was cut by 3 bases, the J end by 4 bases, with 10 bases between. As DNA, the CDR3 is TGCGCCAGCAGCTCCACTAGGGGCACTGAAGCTTTCTTT. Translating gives CASSSTRGTEAFF.

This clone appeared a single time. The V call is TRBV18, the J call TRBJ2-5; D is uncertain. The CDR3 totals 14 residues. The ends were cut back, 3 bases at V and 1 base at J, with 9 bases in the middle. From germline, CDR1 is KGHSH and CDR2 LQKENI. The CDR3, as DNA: TGTGCCAGCTCACCGTCAAGGAGCCAAGAGACCCAGTACTTC. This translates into CASSPSRSQETQYF.

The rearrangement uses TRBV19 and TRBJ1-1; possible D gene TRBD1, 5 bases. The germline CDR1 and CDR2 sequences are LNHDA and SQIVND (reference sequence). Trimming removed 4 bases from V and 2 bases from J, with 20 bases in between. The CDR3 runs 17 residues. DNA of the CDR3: TGTGCCAGTAGTACGGGTCGGGGCCCTTCATTTAACACTGAAGCTTTCTTT. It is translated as CASSTGRGPSFNTEAFF.

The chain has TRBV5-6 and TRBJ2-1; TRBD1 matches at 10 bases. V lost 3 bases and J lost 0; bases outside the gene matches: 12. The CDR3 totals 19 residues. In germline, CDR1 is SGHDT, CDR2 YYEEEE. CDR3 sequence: CASSSPGQGFSSSYNEQFF. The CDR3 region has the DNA TGTGCCAGCAGCTCACCGGGACAGGGGTTTTCGAGCTCCTACAATGAGCAGTTCTTC.

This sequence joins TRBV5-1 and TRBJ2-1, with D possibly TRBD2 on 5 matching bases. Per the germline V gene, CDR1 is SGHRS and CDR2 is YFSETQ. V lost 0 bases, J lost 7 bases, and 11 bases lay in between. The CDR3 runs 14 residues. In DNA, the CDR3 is TGCGCCAGCAGCTTGGATGGACTGAAAAATGAGCAGTTCTTC. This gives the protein CASSLDGLKNEQFF.

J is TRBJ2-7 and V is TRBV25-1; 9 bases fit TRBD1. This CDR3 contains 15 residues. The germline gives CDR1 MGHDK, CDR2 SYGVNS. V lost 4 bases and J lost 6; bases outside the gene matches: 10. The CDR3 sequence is CASSGGGTGYSEQYF. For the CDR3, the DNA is TGTGCCAGCAGTGGGGGTGGGACAGGGTATAGCGAGCAGTACTTC.

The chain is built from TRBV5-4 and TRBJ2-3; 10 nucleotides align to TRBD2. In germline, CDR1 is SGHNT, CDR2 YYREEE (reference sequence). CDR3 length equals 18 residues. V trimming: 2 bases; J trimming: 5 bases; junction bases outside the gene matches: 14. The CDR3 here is CASSFSPVLAGVVDTQYF. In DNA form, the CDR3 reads TGTGCCAGCAGCTTTTCCCCCGTTCTAGCGGGAGTTGTAGATACGCAGTATTTT.

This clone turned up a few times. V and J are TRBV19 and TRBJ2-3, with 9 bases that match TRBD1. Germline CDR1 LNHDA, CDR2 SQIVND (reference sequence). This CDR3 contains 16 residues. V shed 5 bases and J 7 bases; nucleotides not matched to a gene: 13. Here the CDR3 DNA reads TGTGCCAGTAGTCTCATGTCCGGAACAGGGGGCCATACGCAGTATTTT. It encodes CASSLMSGTGGHTQYF. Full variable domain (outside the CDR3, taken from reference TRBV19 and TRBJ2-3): DGGITQSPKYLFRKEGQNVTLSCEQNLNHDAMYWYRQDPGQGLRLIYYSQIVNDFQKGDIAEGYSVSREKKESFPLTVTSAQKNPTAFYLCASSLMSGTGGHTQYFGPGTRLTVL.

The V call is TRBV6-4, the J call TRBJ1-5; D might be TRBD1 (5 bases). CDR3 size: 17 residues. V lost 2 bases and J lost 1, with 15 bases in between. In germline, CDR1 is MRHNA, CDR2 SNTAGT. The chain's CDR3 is CASSDPTGHLSNQPQHF. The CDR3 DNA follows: TGTGCCAGCAGTGACCCGACTGGACATCTGAGCAATCAGCCCCAGCATTTT.

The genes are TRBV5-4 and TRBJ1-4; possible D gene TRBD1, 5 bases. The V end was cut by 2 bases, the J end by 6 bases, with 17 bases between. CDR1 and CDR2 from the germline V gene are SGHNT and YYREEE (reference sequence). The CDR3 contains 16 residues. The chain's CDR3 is CASSLGRARGDEKLFF. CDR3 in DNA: TGTGCCAGCAGCTTAGGCCGGGCCCGAGGGGATGAAAAACTGTTTTTT.

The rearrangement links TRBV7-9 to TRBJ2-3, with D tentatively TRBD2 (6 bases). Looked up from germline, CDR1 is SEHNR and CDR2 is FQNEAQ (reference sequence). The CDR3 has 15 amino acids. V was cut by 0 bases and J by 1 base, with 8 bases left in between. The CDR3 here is CASSLAPSGTDTQYF. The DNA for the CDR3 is TGTGCCAGCAGCTTAGCGCCTAGCGGCACAGATACGCAGTATTTT.

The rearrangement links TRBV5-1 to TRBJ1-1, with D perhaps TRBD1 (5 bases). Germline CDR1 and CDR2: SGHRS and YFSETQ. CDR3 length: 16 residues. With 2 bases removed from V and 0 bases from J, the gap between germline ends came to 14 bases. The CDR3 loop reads CASSFGQGRVNTEAFF. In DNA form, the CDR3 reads TGCGCCAGCAGCTTCGGCCAGGGAAGGGTGAACACTGAAGCTTTCTTT.

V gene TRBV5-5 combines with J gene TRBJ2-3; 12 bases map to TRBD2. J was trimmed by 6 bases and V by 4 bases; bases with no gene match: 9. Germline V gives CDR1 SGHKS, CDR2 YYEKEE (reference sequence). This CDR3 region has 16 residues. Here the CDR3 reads CASSPITSGGIDTQYF. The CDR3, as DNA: TGTGCCAGCAGCCCTATCACTAGCGGGGGGATCGATACGCAGTATTTT.

CDR3 DNA sequence: TGTGCCAGCACTACCAGGGGGCCCAATCAGCCCCAGCATTTT. It yields the protein CASTTRGPNQPQHF. The chain is built from TRBV6-1 and TRBJ1-5, with 8 bases that match TRBD1. The CDR3 has 14 residues. Looked up from germline, CDR1 is MNHNS and CDR2 is SASEGT. V shed 7 bases and J 3 bases; nucleotides not matched to a gene: 5.

CDR3 region: CASSYSNTGNTQKLFF. In nucleotides, the CDR3 is TGTGCCAGCAGTTACTCGAATACCGGAAACACTCAAAAACTGTTTTTT. The V call is TRBV6-5, the J call TRBJ1-4, with D uncertain. There are 16 residues in the CDR3. Germline V gene sequence: CDR1 MNHEY, CDR2 SVGAGI. The ends were cut back, 0 bases at V and 9 bases at J, with 17 bases in the middle.

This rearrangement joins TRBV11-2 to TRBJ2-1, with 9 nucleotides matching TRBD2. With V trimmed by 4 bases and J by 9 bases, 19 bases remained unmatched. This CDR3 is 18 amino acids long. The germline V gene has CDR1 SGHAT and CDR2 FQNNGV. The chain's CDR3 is CASSSPNLAGVGNSEQFF. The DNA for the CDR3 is TGTGCCAGCAGCTCCCCGAACTTAGCGGGAGTGGGCAATAGTGAGCAGTTCTTC.

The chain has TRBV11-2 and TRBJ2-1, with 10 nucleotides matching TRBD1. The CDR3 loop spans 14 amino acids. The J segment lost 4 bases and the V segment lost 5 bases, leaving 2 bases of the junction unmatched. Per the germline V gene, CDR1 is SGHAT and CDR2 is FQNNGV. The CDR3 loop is CASSRDRGYNEQFF. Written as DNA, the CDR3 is TGTGCCAGCAGCCGGGACAGGGGATACAATGAGCAGTTCTTC.

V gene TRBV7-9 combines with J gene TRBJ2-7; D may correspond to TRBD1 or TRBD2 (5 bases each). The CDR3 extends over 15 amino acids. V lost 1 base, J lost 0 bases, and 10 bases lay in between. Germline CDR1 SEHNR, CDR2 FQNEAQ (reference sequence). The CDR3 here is CASSLEAGTSYEQYF. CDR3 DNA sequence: TGTGCCAGCAGCTTAGAGGCAGGGACCTCCTACGAGCAGTACTTC.

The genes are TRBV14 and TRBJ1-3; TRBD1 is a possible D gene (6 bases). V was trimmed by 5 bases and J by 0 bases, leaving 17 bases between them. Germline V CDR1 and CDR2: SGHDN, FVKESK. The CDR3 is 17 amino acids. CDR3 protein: CASSKLRGRNSGNTIYF. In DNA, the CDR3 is TGTGCCAGCAGCAAACTCAGGGGCCGAAACTCTGGAAACACCATATATTTT.

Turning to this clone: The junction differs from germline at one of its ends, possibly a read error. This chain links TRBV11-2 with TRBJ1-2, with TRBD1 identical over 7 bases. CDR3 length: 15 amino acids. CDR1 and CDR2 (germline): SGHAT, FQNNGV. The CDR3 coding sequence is TGTGCCGGCAGCTTAGTTCTGACAGGGACGGGCGGCTACACCTTC. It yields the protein CAGSLVLTGTGGYTF.

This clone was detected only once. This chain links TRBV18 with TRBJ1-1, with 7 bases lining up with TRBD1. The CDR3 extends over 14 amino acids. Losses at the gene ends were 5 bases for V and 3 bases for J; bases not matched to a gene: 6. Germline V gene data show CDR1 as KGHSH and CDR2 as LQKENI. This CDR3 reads CASSSTGRDTEAFF. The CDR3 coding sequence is TGTGCCAGCTCATCGACAGGGAGAGACACTGAAGCTTTCTTT.